The rows below give T cell receptor beta chains drawn from one sample of a study of blood T cell repertoires in COVID-19. Libraries were prepared by immunoSEQ multiplex PCR; TCRdb keeps only in-frame clonotypes and omits some of them. Of approximately 65,000 clones in the sample, around nine tenths are singletons; the top ten hold under 6.5%. The sequenced sample consisted of peripheral blood. All receptors derive from a woman younger than 30 with acute or convalescent COVID-19. Each CDR3 is given with its conserved first and last residue. The D gene is left open where the match is weak. Size values are once, few and many counts, or a class for expanded clones, and some rows have none.

>TRBV2|TRBJ1-1|NA|NA
TGTGCCAGCAATGGGTGGGAGGAGACTGAAGCTTTCTTT
CASNGWEETEAFF
>TRBV10-3|TRBJ1-1|TRBD1|NA
TGTGCCATCAGCCAACAGGGGGCTGACACTGAAGCTTTCTTT
CAISQQGADTEAFF
>TRBV13|TRBJ1-3|NA|NA
TGTGCCAGCAGCTTAGTTGGAGAGAGCTCTGGAAACACCATATATTTT
CASSLVGESSGNTIYF
>TRBV10-2|TRBJ1-1|NA|NA
TGCGCCAGCCTTACGACAGGTTCCATCTCCACTGAAGCTTTCTTT
CASLTTGSISTEAFF
>TRBV30|TRBJ1-1|NA|NA
TGTGGCTATACCAGGGCCCCGAACACTGAAGCTTTCTTT
CGYTRAPNTEAFF
>TRBV15|TRBJ2-1|TRBD2|NA
TGTGCCACCAGGACTAGCGGGACCTCCTACAATGAGCAGTTCTTC
CATRTSGTSYNEQFF
>TRBV5-4|TRBJ1-1|NA|once
TGTGCCAGCAGCCTACCGACAGGGAACACTGAAGCTTTCTTT
CASSLPTGNTEAFF
>TRBV3-1/TRBV3-2|TRBJ1-3|NA|NA
TGTGCCAGCAGCCAAGACATGGTACTCAACACCATATATTTT
CASSQDMVLNTIYF
>TRBV28|TRBJ1-2|NA|NA
TGTGCCAGCAGCGAAGTCAAGACAGCAAACTATGGCTACACCTTC
CASSEVKTANYGYTF
>TRBV10-3|TRBJ2-1|TRBD2|NA
TGTGCCATCAGTGAGTCACTAGCGGCAGGTAATGAGCAGTTCTTC
CAISESLAAGNEQFF
>TRBV28|TRBJ1-6|NA|NA
TGTGCCAGCAGCCCCGGACACTCCTCAGTTGGTTCAACCCTCCACTTT
CASSPGHSSVGSTLHF
>TRBV14|TRBJ1-6|NA|NA
TGTGCCAGCAGCCAATCCCCTACGGAGCCCCTCCACTTT
CASSQSPTEPLHF
>TRBV18|TRBJ2-1|TRBD2|NA
TGTGCCAGCTCACCACAAGCGGGGGTGGTTGAGCAGTTCTTC
CASSPQAGVVEQFF
>TRBV27|TRBJ1-4|TRBD1|NA
TGTGCCAGCAGTTCGACAGGGTTGGTTGAAAAACTGTTTTTT
CASSSTGLVEKLFF
>TRBV5-1|TRBJ2-4|NA|NA
TGCGCCAGCAGCTTGGACAGGGGAGGCCGTAAAAACATTCAGTACTTC
CASSLDRGGRKNIQYF
>TRBV2|TRBJ2-5|TRBD1|NA
TGTGCCAGCAGAGGGGACAGGGGGGAAGAGACCCAGTACTTC
CASRGDRGEETQYF
>TRBV3-1/TRBV3-2|TRBJ2-7|NA|NA
TGTGCCAGCAGCCAAGCCTCTCGGGGGTTTGAGCAGTACTTC
CASSQASRGFEQYF
>TRBV5-1|TRBJ1-1|NA|NA
TGCGCCAGCAGCTTGCGGGGGGAGGGGAACACTGAAGCTTTCTTT
CASSLRGEGNTEAFF
>TRBV6-2/TRBV6-3|TRBJ2-2|NA|NA
TGTGCCAGCAGTTACACCAGGGACACCAACTATCAGACTAACACCGGGGAGCTGTTTTTT
CASSYTRDTNYQTNTGELFF
>TRBV5-5|TRBJ1-4|NA|few
TGTGCCAGCAGTCACGCAGGGAAGGAAAAACTGTTTTTT
CASSHAGKEKLFF
>TRBV18|TRBJ1-4|NA|NA
TGTGCCAGCTCACGAAACCGGGATTATGAAAAACTGTTTTTT
CASSRNRDYEKLFF
>TRBV18|TRBJ2-2|TRBD1|NA
TGTGCCAGCTCACCATTCCCGACAGGGGGAACCGGGGAGCTGTTTTTT
CASSPFPTGGTGELFF
>TRBV27|TRBJ2-1|TRBD2|NA
TGTGCCAGCAGTCCCCGACGGACTAGCGGGAGCGAGCAGTTCTTC
CASSPRRTSGSEQFF
>TRBV4-1|TRBJ2-7|TRBD2|NA
TGCGCCAGCAGCCTTTCGTGGGGGGGCTCCTACGAGCAGTACTTC
CASSLSWGGSYEQYF
>TRBV5-6|TRBJ2-3|TRBD2|NA
TGTGCCAGCAGCTTACTAGCGGGGAGCGGCACAGATACGCAGTATTTT
CASSLLAGSGTDTQYF